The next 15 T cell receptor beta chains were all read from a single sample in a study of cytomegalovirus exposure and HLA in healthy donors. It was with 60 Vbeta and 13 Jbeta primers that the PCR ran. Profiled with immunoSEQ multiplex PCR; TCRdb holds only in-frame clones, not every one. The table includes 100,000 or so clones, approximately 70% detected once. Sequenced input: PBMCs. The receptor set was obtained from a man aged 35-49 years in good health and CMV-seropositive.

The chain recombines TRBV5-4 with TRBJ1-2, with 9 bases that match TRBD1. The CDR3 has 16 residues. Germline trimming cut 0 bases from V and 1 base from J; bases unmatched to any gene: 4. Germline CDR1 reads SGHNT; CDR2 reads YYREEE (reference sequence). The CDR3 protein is CASSLAGQGFNYGYTF. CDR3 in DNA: TGTGCCAGCAGCTTGGCGGGACAGGGCTTTAACTATGGCTACACCTTC. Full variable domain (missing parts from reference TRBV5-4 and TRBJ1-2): ETGVTQSPTHLIKTRGQQVTLRCSSQSGHNTVSWYQQALGQGPQFIFQYYREEENGRGNFPPRFSGLQFPNYSSELNVNALELDDSALYLCASSLAGQGFNYGYTFGSGTRLTVV.

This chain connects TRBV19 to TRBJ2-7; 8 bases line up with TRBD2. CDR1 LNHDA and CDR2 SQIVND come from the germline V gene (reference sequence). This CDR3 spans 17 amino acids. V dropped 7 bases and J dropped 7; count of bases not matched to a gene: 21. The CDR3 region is CASTTSGGGVSRAEQYF. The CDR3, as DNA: TGTGCCAGTACTACTAGCGGCGGAGGGGTTTCGCGGGCGGAGCAGTACTTC. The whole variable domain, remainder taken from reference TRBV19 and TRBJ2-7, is DGGITQSPKYLFRKEGQNVTLSCEQNLNHDAMYWYRQDPGQGLRLIYYSQIVNDFQKGDIAEGYSVSREKKESFPLTVTSAQKNPTAFYLCASTTSGGGVSRAEQYFGPGTRLTVT.

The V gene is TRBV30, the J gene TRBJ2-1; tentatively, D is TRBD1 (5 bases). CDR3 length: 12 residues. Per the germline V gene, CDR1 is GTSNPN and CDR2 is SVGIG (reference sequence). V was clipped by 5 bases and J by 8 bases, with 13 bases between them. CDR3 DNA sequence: TGTGCCTGGTTGCGGACATGGGATGAGCAGTTCTTC. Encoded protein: CAWLRTWDEQFF.

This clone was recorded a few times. CDR3 protein: CASSASPQETQYF. CDR3 bases: TGTGCCAGCAGTGCTAGCCCCCAAGAGACCCAGTACTTC. The chain recombines TRBV6-4 with TRBJ2-5, with D tentatively TRBD2 (5 bases). V was pared by 4 bases and J by 1 base, with 7 bases between. The germline gives CDR1 MRHNA, CDR2 SNTAGT. The CDR3 is 13 amino acids.

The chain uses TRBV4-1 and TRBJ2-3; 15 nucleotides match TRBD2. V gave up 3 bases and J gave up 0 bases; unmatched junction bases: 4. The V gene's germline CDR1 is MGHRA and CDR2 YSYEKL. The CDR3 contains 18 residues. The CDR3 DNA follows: TGCGCCAGCAGCCACGGGACTAGCGGGAGGTTGAGCACAGATACGCAGTATTTT. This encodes CASSHGTSGRLSTDTQYF.

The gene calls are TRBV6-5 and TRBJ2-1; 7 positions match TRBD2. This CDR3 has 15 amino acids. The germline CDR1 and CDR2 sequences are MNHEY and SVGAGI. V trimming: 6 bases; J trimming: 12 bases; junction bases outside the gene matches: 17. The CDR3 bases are TGTGCCAGCAGCCCTTCCCTAGCGGATCCAAGAGGGCAGTTCTTC. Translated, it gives CASSPSLADPRGQFF.

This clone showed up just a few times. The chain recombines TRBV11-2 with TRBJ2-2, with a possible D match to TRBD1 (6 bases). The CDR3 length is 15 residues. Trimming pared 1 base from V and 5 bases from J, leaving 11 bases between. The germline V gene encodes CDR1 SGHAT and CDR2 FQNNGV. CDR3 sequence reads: CASSLVGRGTGELFF. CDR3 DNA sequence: TGTGCCAGCAGCTTAGTGGGCAGGGGAACCGGGGAGCTGTTTTTT. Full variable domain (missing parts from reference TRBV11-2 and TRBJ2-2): EAGVAQSPRYKIIEKRQSVAFWCNPISGHATLYWYQQILGQGPKLLIQFQNNGVVDDSQLPKDRFSAERLKGVDSTLKIQPAKLEDSAVYLCASSLVGRGTGELFFGEGSRLTVL.

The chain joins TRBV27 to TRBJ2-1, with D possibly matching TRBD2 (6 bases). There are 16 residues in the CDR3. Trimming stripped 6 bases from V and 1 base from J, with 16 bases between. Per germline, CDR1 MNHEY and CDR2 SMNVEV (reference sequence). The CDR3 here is CASSHGVAVSYNEQFF. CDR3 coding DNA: TGTGCCAGCAGCCACGGGGTAGCGGTATCCTACAATGAGCAGTTCTTC.

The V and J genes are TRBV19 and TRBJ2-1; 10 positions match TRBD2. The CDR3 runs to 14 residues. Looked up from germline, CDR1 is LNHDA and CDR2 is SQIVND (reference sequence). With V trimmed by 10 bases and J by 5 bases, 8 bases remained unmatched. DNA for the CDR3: TGTGCCACCCACCTAGCGGGAGAGGACAATGAGCAGTTCTTC. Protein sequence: CATHLAGEDNEQFF.

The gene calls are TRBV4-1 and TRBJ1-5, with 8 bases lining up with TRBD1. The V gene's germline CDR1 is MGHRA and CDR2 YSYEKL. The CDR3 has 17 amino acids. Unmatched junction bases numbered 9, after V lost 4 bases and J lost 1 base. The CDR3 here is CASSLQGVPNSNQPQHF. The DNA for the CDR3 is TGCGCCAGCAGCCTACAGGGGGTGCCTAACAGCAATCAGCCCCAGCATTTT.

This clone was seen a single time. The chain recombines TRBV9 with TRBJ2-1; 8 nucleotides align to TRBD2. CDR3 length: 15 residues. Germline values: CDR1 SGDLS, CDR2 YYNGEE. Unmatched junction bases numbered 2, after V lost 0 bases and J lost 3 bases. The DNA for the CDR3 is TGTGCCAGCAGCGTAGACGGGAGGGTCTACAATGAGCAGTTCTTC. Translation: CASSVDGRVYNEQFF.

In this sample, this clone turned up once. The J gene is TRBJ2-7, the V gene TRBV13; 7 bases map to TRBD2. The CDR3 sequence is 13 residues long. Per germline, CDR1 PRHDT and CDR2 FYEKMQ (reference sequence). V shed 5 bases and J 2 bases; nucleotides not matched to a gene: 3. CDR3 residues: CASSISGAYEQYV. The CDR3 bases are TGTGCCAGCAGCATAAGCGGGGCCTACGAGCAGTACGTC.

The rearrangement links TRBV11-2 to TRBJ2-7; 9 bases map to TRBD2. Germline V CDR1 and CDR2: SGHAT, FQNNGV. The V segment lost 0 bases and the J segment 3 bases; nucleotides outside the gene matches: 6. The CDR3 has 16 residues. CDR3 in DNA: TGTGCCAGCAGCTTAGATTGGCGGGAGGGTGGCTACGAGCAGTACTTC. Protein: CASSLDWREGGYEQYF.

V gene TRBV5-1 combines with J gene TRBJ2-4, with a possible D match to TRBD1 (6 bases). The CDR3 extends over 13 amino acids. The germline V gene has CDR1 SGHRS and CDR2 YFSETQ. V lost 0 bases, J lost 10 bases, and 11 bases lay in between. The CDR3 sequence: CASSLATGAIQYF. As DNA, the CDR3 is TGCGCCAGCAGCTTGGCGACAGGTGCAATTCAGTACTTC. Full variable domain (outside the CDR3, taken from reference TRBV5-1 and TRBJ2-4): KAGVTQTPRYLIKTRGQQVTLSCSPISGHRSVSWYQQTPGQGLQFLFEYFSETQRNKGNFPGRFSGRQFSNSRSEMNVSTLELGDSALYLCASSLATGAIQYFGAGTRLSVL.

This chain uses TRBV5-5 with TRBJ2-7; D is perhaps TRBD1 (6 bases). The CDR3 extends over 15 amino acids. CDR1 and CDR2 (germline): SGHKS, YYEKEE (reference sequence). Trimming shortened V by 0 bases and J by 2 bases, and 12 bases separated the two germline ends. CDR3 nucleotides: TGTGCCAGCAGCTTGGATGGGGCAGGGGCCTACGAGCAGTACTTC. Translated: CASSLDGAGAYEQYF.